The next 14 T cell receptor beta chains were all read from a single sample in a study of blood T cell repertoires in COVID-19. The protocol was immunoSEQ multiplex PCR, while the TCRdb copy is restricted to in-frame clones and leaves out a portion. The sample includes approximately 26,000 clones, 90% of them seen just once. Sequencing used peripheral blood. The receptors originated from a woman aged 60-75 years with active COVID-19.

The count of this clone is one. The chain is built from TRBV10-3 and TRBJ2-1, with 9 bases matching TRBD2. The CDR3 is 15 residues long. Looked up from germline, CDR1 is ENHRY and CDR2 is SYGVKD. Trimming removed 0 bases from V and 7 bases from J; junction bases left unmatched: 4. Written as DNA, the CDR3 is TGTGCCATCAGTGAGTCTGGCGGGAGGGATAATGAGCAGTTCTTC. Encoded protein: CAISESGGRDNEQFF.

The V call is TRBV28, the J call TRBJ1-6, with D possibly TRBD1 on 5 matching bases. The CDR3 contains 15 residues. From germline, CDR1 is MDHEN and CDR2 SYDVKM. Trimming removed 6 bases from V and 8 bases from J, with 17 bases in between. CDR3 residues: CASRRTPRSHSPLHF. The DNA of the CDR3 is TGTGCCAGCAGGAGGACACCAAGAAGTCATTCACCCCTCCACTTT. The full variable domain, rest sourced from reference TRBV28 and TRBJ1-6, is DVKVTQSSRYLVKRTGEKVFLECVQDMDHENMFWYRQDPGLGLRLIYFSYDVKMKEKGDIPEGYSVSREKKERFSLILESASTNQTSMYLCASRRTPRSHSPLHFGNGTRLTVT.

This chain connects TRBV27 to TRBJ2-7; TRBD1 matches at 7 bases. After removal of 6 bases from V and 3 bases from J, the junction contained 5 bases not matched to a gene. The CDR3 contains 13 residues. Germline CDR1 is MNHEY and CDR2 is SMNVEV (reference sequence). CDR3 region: CASRPGQFYEQYF. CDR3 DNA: TGTGCCAGCAGACCGGGACAGTTCTACGAGCAGTACTTC.

CDR3 amino acids: CASSLALGQGTEAFF. As DNA, the CDR3 is TGCGCCAGCAGCTTGGCCTTGGGCCAAGGCACTGAAGCTTTCTTT. The chain uses TRBV5-1 and TRBJ1-1, with no clear D. The germline gives CDR1 SGHRS, CDR2 YFSETQ. The CDR3 extends over 15 amino acids. V lost 0 bases to trimming and J lost 4 bases, with 13 bases between them.

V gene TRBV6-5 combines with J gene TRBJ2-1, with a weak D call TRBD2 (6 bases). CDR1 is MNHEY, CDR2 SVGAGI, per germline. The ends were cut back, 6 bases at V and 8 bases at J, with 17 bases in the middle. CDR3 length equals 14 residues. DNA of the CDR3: TGTGCCAGCAGCCGGGGACTTGGTGTCGATGAGCAGTTCTTC. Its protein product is CASSRGLGVDEQFF.

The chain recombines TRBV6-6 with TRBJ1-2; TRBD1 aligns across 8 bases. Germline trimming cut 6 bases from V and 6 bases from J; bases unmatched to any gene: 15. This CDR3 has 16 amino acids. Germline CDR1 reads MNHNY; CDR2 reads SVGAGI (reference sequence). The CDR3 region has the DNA TGTGCCAGCAGCCGCGGACAGGGCACGGAGGGGAATGGCTACACCTTC. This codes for CASSRGQGTEGNGYTF.

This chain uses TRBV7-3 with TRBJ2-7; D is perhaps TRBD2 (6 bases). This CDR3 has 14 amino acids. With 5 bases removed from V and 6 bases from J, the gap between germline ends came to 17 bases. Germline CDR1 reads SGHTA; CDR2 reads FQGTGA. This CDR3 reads CASSPSGPGSEQYF. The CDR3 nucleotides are TGTGCCAGCAGCCCGAGCGGGCCGGGCTCCGAGCAGTACTTC. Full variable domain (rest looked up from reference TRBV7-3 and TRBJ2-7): GAGVSQTPSNKVTEKGKYVELRCDPISGHTALYWYRQSLGQGPEFLIYFQGTGAADDSGLPNDRFFAVRPEGSVSTLKIQRTERGDSAVYLCASSPSGPGSEQYFGPGTRLTVT.

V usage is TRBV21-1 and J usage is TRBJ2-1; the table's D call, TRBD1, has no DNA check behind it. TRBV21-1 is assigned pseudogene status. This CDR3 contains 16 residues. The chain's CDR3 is CASSKADRFCYNEQFF. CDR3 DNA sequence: TGTGCCAGCAGCAAAGCGGACAGATTTTGCTACAATGAGCAGTTCTTC.

The CDR3 is CASSPPDFTSYPPNTEAFF. The CDR3 DNA is TGTGCCAGCAGCCCACCGGACTTTACAAGTTACCCACCGAACACTGAAGCTTTCTTT. V gene TRBV13 combines with J gene TRBJ1-1; D is ambiguous. Germline-derived CDR1 and CDR2 are PRHDT and FYEKMQ (reference sequence). V lost 5 bases to trimming and J lost 1 base, with 26 bases between them. This CDR3 comprises 19 residues.

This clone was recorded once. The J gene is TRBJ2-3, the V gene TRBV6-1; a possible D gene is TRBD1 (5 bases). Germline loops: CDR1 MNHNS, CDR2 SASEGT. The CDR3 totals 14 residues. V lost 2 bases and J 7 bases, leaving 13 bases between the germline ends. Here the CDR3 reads CASSEIEGAYTQYF. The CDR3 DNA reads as TGTGCCAGCAGTGAAATCGAAGGGGCCTATACGCAGTATTTT.

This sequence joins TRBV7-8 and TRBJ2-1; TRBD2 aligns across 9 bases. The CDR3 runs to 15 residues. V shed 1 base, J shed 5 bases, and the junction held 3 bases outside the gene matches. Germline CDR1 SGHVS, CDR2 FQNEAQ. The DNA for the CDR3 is TGTGCCAGCAGCTTAGGCGGGAGGGCGGACAATGAGCAGTTCTTC. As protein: CASSLGGRADNEQFF.

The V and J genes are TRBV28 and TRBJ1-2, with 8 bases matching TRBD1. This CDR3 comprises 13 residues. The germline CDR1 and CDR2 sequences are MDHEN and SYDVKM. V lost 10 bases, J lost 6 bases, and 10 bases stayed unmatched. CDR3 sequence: CAMQQTGGNGYTF. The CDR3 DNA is TGTGCCATGCAACAAACAGGGGGGAATGGCTACACCTTC.

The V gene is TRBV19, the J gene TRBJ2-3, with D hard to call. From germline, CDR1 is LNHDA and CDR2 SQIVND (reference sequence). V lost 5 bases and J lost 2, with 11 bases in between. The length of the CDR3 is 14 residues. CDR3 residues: CASSLSHLTDTQYF. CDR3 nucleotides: TGTGCCAGTAGTCTTAGCCACCTCACAGATACGCAGTATTTT.

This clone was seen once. As DNA, the CDR3 is TGTGCCATCGGCCGGGAGGGAATGGGAGAGACCCAGTACTTC. Translated: CAIGREGMGETQYF. The chain has TRBV10-3 and TRBJ2-5; the match to TRBD2 covers 8 bases. The CDR3 runs 14 residues. CDR1 is ENHRY and CDR2 is SYGVKD in the germline V gene. V dropped 8 bases and J dropped 4; count of bases not matched to a gene: 9.